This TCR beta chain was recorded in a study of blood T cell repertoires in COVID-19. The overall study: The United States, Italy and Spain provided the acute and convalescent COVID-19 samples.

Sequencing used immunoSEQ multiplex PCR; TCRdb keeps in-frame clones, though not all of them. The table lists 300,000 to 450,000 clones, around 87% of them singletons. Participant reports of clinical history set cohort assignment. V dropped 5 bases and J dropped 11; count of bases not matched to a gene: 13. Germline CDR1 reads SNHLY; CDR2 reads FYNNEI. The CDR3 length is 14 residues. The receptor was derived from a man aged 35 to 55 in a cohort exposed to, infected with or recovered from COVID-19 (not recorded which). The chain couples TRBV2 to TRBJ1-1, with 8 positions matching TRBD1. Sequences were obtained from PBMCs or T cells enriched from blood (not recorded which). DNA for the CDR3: TGTGCCAGCAGTTTTCAAGGACAGGGAAGTACGGCTTTCTTT. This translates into CASSFQGQGSTAFF. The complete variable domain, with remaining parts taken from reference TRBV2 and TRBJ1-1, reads EPEVTQTPSHQVTQMGQEVILRCVPISNHLYFYWYRQILGQKVEFLVSFYNNEISEKSEIFDDQFSVERPDGSNFTLKIRSTKLEDSAMYFCASSFQGQGSTAFFGQGTRLTVV.